These 29 T cell receptor beta chains were all obtained from the same sample, sequenced in a study of CD8 T cells in Susac syndrome. Random hexamers were used to reverse transcribe 0.5 to 1 ug of RNA. TCRdb re-called the immunoSEQ multiplex PCR reads with MiXCR, one entry per CDR3 protein. This table has almost 450,000 distinct CDR3 sequences, approximately 85% appearing once. The sample taken for sequencing was CD8+ T cells from PBMCs. All receptors come from a human donor with multiple sclerosis.

The CDR3 is CSARDVGLASGELFF. CDR3 DNA sequence: TGCAGTGCTAGAGATGTGGGACTAGCCTCCGGGGAGCTGTTTTTT. The chain joins TRBV20-1 to TRBJ2-2; 9 positions agree with TRBD2. The germline gives CDR1 DFQATT, CDR2 SNEGSKA (reference sequence). The CDR3 sequence is 15 residues long. J lost 6 bases, V lost 0 bases, and 5 bases had no gene match.

This chain connects TRBV15 to TRBJ2-2; D is possibly TRBD1 or TRBD2 (5 bases each). The CDR3 totals 15 residues. Per the germline V gene, CDR1 is LNHNV and CDR2 is YYDKDF (reference sequence). V shed 3 bases and J shed 6 bases, with 14 bases lying between them. The CDR3 bases are TGTGCCACCAGCAGTCCAAGGGGAGTGGCCGGGGAGCTGTTTTTT. Protein: CATSSPRGVAGELFF. The full variable domain, rest sourced from reference TRBV15 and TRBJ2-2, is DAMVIQNPRYQVTQFGKPVTLSCSQTLNHNVMYWYQQKSSQAPKLLFHYYDKDFNNEADTPDNFQSRRPNTSFCFLDIRSPGLGDTAMYLCATSSPRGVAGELFFGEGSRLTVL.

V and J are TRBV4-1 and TRBJ1-1; weak D call: TRBD1 (5 bases). V was pared by 3 bases and J by 0 bases, with 11 bases between. This CDR3 is built from 15 residues. The germline V gene encodes CDR1 MGHRA and CDR2 YSYEKL. The CDR3 here is CASSHLGRVNTEAFF. The CDR3 DNA follows: TGCGCCAGCAGCCATCTTGGCAGGGTGAACACTGAAGCTTTCTTT.

The chain uses TRBV7-8 and TRBJ2-2; TRBD1 aligns across 7 bases. V was pared by 5 bases and J by 1 base, with 16 bases of the junction left unmatched. CDR3 length: 19 residues. CDR1 is SGHVS and CDR2 is FQNEAQ in the germline V gene. The CDR3 is CASSTQAGGPFLNTGELFF. Here the CDR3 DNA reads TGTGCCAGCAGCACCCAAGCAGGGGGACCCTTCTTGAACACCGGGGAGCTGTTTTTT.

The chain has TRBV27 and TRBJ2-7, with D possibly being TRBD1 (5 bases). CDR1 and CDR2 from the germline V gene are MNHEY and SMNVEV (reference sequence). Deletions cut 3 bases from V and 4 bases from J, with 10 bases between. This CDR3 region has 13 residues. The CDR3 spells CASSFTGPYEQYF. The CDR3 DNA is TGTGCCAGCAGTTTCACAGGACCATACGAGCAGTACTTC.

The CDR3 loop reads CAWSPTGQGDEQYF. In nucleotides, the CDR3 is TGTGCCTGGAGTCCGACGGGACAGGGTGACGAGCAGTACTTC. V and J are TRBV30 and TRBJ2-7; 9 bases agree with TRBD1. V lost 2 bases, J lost 5 bases, and 7 bases stayed unmatched. Germline-derived CDR1 and CDR2 are GTSNPN and SVGIG (reference sequence). This CDR3 contains 14 residues.

The gene calls are TRBV6-1 and TRBJ1-1; D may be TRBD1 (6 bases). Per germline, CDR1 MNHNS and CDR2 SASEGT. This CDR3 is built from 12 residues. V was pared by 7 bases and J by 11 bases, with 17 bases between. As DNA, the CDR3 is TGTGCCAGCATCGGGACAATACCATTGGCTTTCTTT. Translating it yields CASIGTIPLAFF.

The chain joins TRBV19 to TRBJ2-1; D unresolved. The CDR3 has 15 residues. CDR1 and CDR2 (germline): LNHDA, SQIVND (reference sequence). V gave up 4 bases and J gave up 0 bases, with 10 bases separating them. CDR3 nucleotides: TGTGCCAGTAGTACGACTTCAAGCTCCTACAATGAGCAGTTCTTC. As protein: CASSTTSSSYNEQFF.

V is TRBV29-1 and J is TRBJ2-1; D is unclear. This CDR3 has 15 residues. CDR1 is SQVTM, CDR2 ANQGSEA, per germline. Trimming left V 0 bases short and J 0 bases short, with 9 bases between. CDR3 sequence: CSVEDLESSYNEQFF. CDR3 DNA sequence: TGCAGCGTTGAAGATCTGGAGAGCTCCTACAATGAGCAGTTCTTC.

The chain combines TRBV6-5 with TRBJ2-7; D call uncertain. V dropped 5 bases and J dropped 5 bases, with 13 bases sitting between them. Germline values: CDR1 MNHEY, CDR2 SVGAGI. CDR3 length: 13 residues. CDR3 loop: CASSTFSRDEQYF. CDR3 bases: TGTGCCAGCAGTACCTTTTCTCGGGACGAGCAGTACTTC.

The chain recombines TRBV30 with TRBJ1-1; D is ambiguous. The CDR3 runs to 12 residues. V was cut by 4 bases and J by 1 base, with 7 bases left in between. Germline V gene lookup returns CDR1 GTSNPN and CDR2 SVGIG (reference sequence). This chain's CDR3 is CAWTKGNTEAFF. The CDR3 DNA reads as TGTGCCTGGACCAAGGGGAACACTGAAGCTTTCTTT.

This clonotype came up once. This CDR3 reads CATSRGNEQYF. The CDR3 DNA reads TGTGCCACCAGCAGAGGTAACGAGCAGTACTTC. The chain recombines TRBV15 with TRBJ2-7; D not resolved. Germline V gives CDR1 LNHNV, CDR2 YYDKDF (reference sequence). There are 11 residues in the CDR3. V dropped 1 base and J dropped 5 bases, with 3 bases sitting between them.

The chain uses TRBV6-1 and TRBJ1-2; D call uncertain. The CDR3 is 16 residues long. The germline CDR1 and CDR2 sequences are MNHNS and SASEGT. Trimming shortened V by 2 bases and J by 4 bases, and 17 bases separated the two germline ends. DNA for the CDR3: TGTGCCAGCAGTGAAACTACATCGAGATCGCTCTATGGCTACACCTTC. Translation: CASSETTSRSLYGYTF.

The rearrangement joins TRBV6-1 to TRBJ2-1, with a weak D call TRBD2 (6 bases). With 6 bases removed from V and 5 bases from J, the gap between germline ends came to 11 bases. CDR1 and CDR2 (germline): MNHNS, SASEGT. This CDR3 region has 13 residues. CDR3 in amino acids: CASRRDGNNEQFF. The CDR3 DNA reads TGTGCCAGCAGGCGGGACGGAAACAATGAGCAGTTCTTC.

This chain joins TRBV29-1 and TRBJ2-2, with D perhaps TRBD1 or TRBD2 (5 bases each). This CDR3 region has 12 residues. Germline V CDR1 and CDR2: SQVTM, ANQGSEA. Trimming pared 4 bases from V and 7 bases from J, leaving 10 bases between. CDR3 bases: TGCAGCGTTGCTGGGGGACGCGGGGAGCTGTTTTTT. This translates into CSVAGGRGELFF.

The chain has TRBV5-1 and TRBJ2-4; 7 positions agree with TRBD1. Germline CDR1 and CDR2: SGHRS and YFSETQ. The CDR3 contains 13 residues. V gave up 4 bases and J gave up 8 bases; unmatched junction bases: 6. The CDR3 region is CASSDTGADIQYF. In DNA form, the CDR3 reads TGCGCCAGCAGCGATACAGGGGCGGACATTCAGTACTTC.

The chain links TRBV4-2 to TRBJ2-1; D unclear. Per germline, CDR1 LGHNA and CDR2 YNFKEQ. This CDR3 contains 13 residues. Trimming left V 0 bases short and J 6 bases short, with 6 bases between. The CDR3 sequence is CASSQDSSNEQFF. The DNA of the CDR3 is TGTGCCAGCAGCCAAGATTCTAGCAATGAGCAGTTCTTC.

The chain carries TRBV4-1 and TRBJ2-7; the D gene could be TRBD1 or TRBD2 (5 bases each). Per germline, CDR1 MGHRA and CDR2 YSYEKL. V lost 0 bases to trimming and J lost 5 bases, with 17 bases between them. The CDR3 extends over 16 amino acids. CDR3 in DNA: TGCGCCAGCAGCCAAGATTTGGGGACGTACAGCGACGAGCAGTACTTC. Amino acid sequence: CASSQDLGTYSDEQYF.

The chain's CDR3 is CASSEALGVGAEAFF. The CDR3 DNA reads TGTGCCAGCAGTGAAGCGCTCGGGGTAGGAGCTGAAGCTTTCTTT. V gene TRBV2 combines with J gene TRBJ1-1; no firm D call. The germline V gene encodes CDR1 SNHLY and CDR2 FYNNEI. The V end lost 0 bases, the J end lost 6 bases, and 14 bases lay between the germline ends. This CDR3 comprises 15 residues.

The CDR3 nucleotides read TGTGCCAGCGAGGGACAGAACTCCTACGAGCAGTACTTC. It encodes CASEGQNSYEQYF. The chain joins TRBV19 to TRBJ2-7; the match to TRBD1 covers 7 bases. The CDR3 loop spans 13 amino acids. The germline CDR1 and CDR2 sequences are LNHDA and SQIVND (reference sequence). J gave up 0 bases and V 9 bases, and 5 bases lay outside the gene matches.

V is TRBV9 and J is TRBJ2-1; TRBD1 is a possible D gene (6 bases). This CDR3 is 15 amino acids long. Germline CDR1 reads SGDLS; CDR2 reads YYNGEE. The germline V and J ends were trimmed by 4 bases and 2 bases, with 13 bases remaining between them. The CDR3 spells CASSPIGGPYNEQFF. CDR3 bases: TGTGCCAGCAGCCCGATAGGGGGTCCCTACAATGAGCAGTTCTTC.

The chain recombines TRBV12-3 or TRBV12-4 with TRBJ2-5; no definite D call. There are 13 residues in the CDR3. The ends were cut back, 6 bases at V and 5 bases at J, with 13 bases in the middle. CDR3 residues: CASRQGRRETQYF. CDR3 DNA: TGTGCCAGCAGACAAGGGCGTCGGGAGACCCAGTACTTC.

V gene TRBV12-3 or TRBV12-4 combines with J gene TRBJ2-3; 8 bases agree with TRBD1. CDR3 length equals 14 residues. J was trimmed by 4 bases and V by 5 bases; bases with no gene match: 5. The CDR3 protein is CASSTPGGADTQYF. CDR3 nucleotide sequence: TGTGCCAGCAGTACCCCAGGGGGCGCAGATACGCAGTATTTT.

The chain links TRBV13 to TRBJ2-7; TRBD1 agrees at 8 bases. From germline, CDR1 is PRHDT and CDR2 FYEKMQ (reference sequence). CDR3 size: 12 residues. Germline trimming cut 5 bases from V and 7 bases from J; bases unmatched to any gene: 4. The CDR3 bases are TGTGCCAGCAGCGAGGGACAGGTTGAGCAGTACTTC. Its translation is CASSEGQVEQYF.

V and J are TRBV29-1 and TRBJ2-1; a weak D match, TRBD1 (6 bases). CDR1 is SQVTM and CDR2 is ANQGSEA in the germline V gene. V was clipped by 3 bases and J by 3 bases, with 12 bases between them. The CDR3 covers 14 residues. The CDR3 DNA is TGCAGCGTTGAGGGCAGGGGAAGCTACAATGAGCAGTTCTTC. This translates into CSVEGRGSYNEQFF.

The chain combines TRBV10-3 with TRBJ1-1; D is ambiguous. The V end lost 0 bases, the J end lost 1 base, and 9 bases lay between the germline ends. The germline CDR1 and CDR2 sequences are ENHRY and SYGVKD. The CDR3 length is 15 residues. Here the CDR3 reads CAISESEDGNTEAFF. The CDR3, as DNA: TGTGCCATCAGTGAGTCGGAGGACGGGAACACTGAAGCTTTCTTT.

The chain carries TRBV5-1 and TRBJ2-3; 10 positions match TRBD2. Germline lookup yields CDR1 SGHRS and CDR2 YFSETQ. The CDR3 length is 15 residues. V trimming: 0 bases; J trimming: 5 bases; junction bases outside the gene matches: 3. CDR3 bases: TGCGCCAGCAGCTTGGTCGGGACTAGCGAAGATACGCAGTATTTT. Translated, it gives CASSLVGTSEDTQYF.

The CDR3 DNA reads TGTGCCACAGCAGAAGGCCAAGAGACCCAGTACTTC. This encodes CATAEGQETQYF. J is TRBJ2-5 and V is TRBV15; unclear D gene. CDR1 and CDR2 (germline): LNHNV, YYDKDF (reference sequence). The CDR3 sequence is 12 residues long. Trimming pared 9 bases from V and 1 base from J, leaving 9 bases between.

This chain uses TRBV28 with TRBJ1-2, with D perhaps matching TRBD1 (6 bases). Germline-derived CDR1 and CDR2 are MDHEN and SYDVKM. Deletions cut 3 bases from V and 6 bases from J, with 23 bases between. The CDR3 length is 17 residues. CDR3 sequence reads: CASSFLGEGGRSHGYTF. In DNA form, the CDR3 reads TGTGCCAGCAGTTTTCTCGGGGAGGGGGGACGCTCCCATGGCTACACCTTC.